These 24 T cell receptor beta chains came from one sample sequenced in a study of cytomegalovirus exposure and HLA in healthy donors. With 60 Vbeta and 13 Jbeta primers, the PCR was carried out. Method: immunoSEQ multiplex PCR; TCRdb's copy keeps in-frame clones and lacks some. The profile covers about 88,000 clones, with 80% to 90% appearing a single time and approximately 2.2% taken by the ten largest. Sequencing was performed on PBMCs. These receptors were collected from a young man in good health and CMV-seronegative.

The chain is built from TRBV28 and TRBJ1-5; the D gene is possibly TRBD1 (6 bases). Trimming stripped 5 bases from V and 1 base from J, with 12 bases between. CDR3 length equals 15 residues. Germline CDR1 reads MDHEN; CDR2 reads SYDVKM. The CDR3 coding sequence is TGTGCCAGCAGTCTGCCTGGACAGAGCAATCAGCCCCAGCATTTT. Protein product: CASSLPGQSNQPQHF.

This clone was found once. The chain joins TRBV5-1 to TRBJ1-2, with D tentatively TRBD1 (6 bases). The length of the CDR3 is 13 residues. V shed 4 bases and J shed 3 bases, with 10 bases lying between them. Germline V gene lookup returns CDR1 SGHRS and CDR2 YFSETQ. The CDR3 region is CASSPDRDYGYTF. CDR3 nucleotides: TGCGCCAGCAGCCCGGACAGAGACTATGGCTACACCTTC.

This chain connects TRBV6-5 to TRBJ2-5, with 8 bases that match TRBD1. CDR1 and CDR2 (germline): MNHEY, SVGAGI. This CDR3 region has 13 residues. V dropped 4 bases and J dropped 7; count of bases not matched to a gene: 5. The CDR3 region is CASSWGTGRTQYF. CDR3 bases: TGTGCCAGCAGTTGGGGGACAGGAAGGACCCAGTACTTC.

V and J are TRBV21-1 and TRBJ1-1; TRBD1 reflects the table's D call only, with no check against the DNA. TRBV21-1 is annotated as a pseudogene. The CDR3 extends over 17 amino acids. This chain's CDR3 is CASSKELWAHLNTEAFF. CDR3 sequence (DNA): TGTGCCAGCAGCAAAGAGCTATGGGCACATCTGAACACTGAAGCTTTCTTT.

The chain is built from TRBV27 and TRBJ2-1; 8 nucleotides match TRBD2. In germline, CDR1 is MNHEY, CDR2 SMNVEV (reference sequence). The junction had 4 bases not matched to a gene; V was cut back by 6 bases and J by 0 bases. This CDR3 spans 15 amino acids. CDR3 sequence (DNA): TGTGCCAGCAGCTTAAGCGGGAGCTCCTACAATGAGCAGTTCTTC. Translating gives CASSLSGSSYNEQFF.

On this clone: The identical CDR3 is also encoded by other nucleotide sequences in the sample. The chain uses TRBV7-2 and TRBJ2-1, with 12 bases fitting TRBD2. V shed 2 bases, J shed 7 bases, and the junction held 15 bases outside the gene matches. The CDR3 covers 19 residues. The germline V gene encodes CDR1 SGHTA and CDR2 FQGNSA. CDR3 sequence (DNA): TGTGCCAGCAGCTTAAGTCCCTCCCCTAGCGGGAGGGGGCTAAATGAGCAGTTCTTC. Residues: CASSLSPSPSGRGLNEQFF.

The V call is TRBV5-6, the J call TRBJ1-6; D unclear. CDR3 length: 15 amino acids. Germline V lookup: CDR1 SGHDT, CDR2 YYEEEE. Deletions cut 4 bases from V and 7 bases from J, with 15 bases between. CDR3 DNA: TGTGCCAGCAGCGCAGTCGGATACTACAATTCACCCCTCCACTTT. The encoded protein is CASSAVGYYNSPLHF.

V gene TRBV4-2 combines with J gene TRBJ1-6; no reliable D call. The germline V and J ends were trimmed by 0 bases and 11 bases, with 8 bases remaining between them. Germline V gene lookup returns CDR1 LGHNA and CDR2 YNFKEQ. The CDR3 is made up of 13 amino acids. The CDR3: CASSQDSPAPLHF. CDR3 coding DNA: TGTGCCAGCAGCCAAGATTCTCCAGCACCCCTCCACTTT.

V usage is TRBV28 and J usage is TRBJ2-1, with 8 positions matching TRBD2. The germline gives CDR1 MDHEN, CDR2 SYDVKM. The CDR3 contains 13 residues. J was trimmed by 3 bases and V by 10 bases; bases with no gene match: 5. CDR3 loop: CATGTRSYNEQFF. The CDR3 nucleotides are TGTGCCACCGGGACTAGAAGCTACAATGAGCAGTTCTTC.

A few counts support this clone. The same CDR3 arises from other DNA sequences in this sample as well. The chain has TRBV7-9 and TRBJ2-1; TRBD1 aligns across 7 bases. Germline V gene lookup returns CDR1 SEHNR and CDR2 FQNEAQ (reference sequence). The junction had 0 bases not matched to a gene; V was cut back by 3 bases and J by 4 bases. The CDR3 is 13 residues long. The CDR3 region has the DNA TGTGCCAGCAGCTTGGGACAGTACAATGAGCAGTTCTTC. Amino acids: CASSLGQYNEQFF.

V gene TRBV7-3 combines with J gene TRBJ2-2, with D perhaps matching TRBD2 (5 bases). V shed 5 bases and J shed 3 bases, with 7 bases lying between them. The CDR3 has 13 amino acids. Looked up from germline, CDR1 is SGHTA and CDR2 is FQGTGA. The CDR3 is CASSPGDTGELFF. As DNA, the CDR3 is TGTGCCAGCAGCCCCGGGGACACCGGGGAGCTGTTTTTT.

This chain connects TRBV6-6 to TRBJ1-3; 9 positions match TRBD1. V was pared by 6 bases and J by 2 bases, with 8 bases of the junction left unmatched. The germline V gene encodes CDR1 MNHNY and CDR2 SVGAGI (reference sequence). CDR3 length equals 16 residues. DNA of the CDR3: TGTGCCAGCAGCTTACAGGGGGCTCTCGCTGGAAACACCATATATTTT. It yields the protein CASSLQGALAGNTIYF.

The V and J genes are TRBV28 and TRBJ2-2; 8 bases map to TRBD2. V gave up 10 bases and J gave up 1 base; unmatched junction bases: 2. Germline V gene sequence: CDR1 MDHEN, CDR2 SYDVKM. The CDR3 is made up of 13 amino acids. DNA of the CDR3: TGTGCCACAACTAGCGGGAACACCGGGGAGCTGTTTTTT. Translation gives CATTSGNTGELFF.

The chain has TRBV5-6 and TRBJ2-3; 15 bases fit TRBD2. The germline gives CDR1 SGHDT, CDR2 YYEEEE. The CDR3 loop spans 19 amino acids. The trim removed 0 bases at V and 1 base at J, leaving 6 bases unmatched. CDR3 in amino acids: CASSLGGLAGGWGTDTQYF. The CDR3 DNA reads TGTGCCAGCAGCTTGGGGGGACTAGCGGGAGGATGGGGCACAGATACGCAGTATTTT.

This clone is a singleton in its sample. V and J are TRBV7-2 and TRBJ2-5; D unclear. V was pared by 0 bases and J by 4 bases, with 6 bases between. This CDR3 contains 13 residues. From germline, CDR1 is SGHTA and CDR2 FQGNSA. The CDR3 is CASSLAFRETQYF. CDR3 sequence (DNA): TGTGCCAGCAGCTTAGCCTTCAGAGAGACCCAGTACTTC.

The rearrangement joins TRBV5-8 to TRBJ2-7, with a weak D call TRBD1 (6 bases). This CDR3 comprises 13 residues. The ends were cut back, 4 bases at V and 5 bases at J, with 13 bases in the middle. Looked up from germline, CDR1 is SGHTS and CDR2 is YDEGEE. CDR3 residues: CASSTSGAHEQYF. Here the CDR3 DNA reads TGTGCCAGCAGCACCTCAGGGGCCCACGAGCAGTACTTC.

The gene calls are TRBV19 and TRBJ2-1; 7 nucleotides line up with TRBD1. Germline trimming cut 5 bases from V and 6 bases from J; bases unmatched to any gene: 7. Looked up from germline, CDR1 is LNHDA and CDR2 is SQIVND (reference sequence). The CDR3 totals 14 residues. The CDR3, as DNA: TGTGCCAGTAGTGCCGACAGGGCTCTCAATGAGCAGTTCTTC. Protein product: CASSADRALNEQFF. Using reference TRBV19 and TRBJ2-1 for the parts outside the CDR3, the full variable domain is DGGITQSPKYLFRKEGQNVTLSCEQNLNHDAMYWYRQDPGQGLRLIYYSQIVNDFQKGDIAEGYSVSREKKESFPLTVTSAQKNPTAFYLCASSADRALNEQFFGPGTRLTVL.

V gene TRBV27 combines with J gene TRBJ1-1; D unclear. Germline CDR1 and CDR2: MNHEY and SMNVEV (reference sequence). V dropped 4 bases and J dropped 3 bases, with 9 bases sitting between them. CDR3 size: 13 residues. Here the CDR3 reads CASSYSRDTEAFF. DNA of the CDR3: TGTGCCAGCAGTTATTCGAGGGACACTGAAGCTTTCTTT.

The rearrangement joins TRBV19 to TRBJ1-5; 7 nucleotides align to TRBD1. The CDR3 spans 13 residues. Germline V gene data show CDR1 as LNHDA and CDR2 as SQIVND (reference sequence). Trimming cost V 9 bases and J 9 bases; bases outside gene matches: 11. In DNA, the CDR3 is TGTGCCAGCCAAACAGGGGCCACCAGGCCCCAGCATTTT. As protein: CASQTGATRPQHF.

DNA of the CDR3: TGTGCCAGCAGCTTGGGGGGCTCCTATGGCTACACCTTC. Amino acid sequence: CASSLGGSYGYTF. The chain uses TRBV5-4 and TRBJ1-2; D possibly corresponds to TRBD1 (5 bases). V was shortened by 0 bases and J by 4 bases, with 7 bases between the two germline ends. The germline CDR1 and CDR2 sequences are SGHNT and YYREEE (reference sequence). The CDR3 sequence is 13 residues long.

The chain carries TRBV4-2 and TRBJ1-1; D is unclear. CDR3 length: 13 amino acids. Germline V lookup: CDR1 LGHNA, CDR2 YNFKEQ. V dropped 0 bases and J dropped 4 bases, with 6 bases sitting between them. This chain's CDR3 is CASSQDFGTEAFF. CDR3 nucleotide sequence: TGTGCCAGCAGCCAAGATTTCGGCACTGAAGCTTTCTTT.

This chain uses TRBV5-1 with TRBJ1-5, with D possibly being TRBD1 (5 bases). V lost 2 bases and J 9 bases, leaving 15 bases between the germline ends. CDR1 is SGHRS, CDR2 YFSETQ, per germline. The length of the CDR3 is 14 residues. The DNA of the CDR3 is TGCGCCAGCAGCTTAGGGGACTATGGTTCGCCCCAGCATTTT. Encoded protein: CASSLGDYGSPQHF.

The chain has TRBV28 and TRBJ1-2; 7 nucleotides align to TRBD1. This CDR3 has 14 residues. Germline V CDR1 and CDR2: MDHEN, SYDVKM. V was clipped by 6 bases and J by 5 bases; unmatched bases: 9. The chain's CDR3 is CASRATGTAYGYTF. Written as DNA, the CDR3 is TGTGCCAGCAGAGCCACCGGGACAGCGTATGGCTACACCTTC.

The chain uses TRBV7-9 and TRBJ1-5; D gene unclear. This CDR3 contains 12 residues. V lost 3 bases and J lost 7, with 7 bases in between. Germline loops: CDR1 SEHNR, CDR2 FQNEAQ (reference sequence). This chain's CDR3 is CASSFREQPQHF. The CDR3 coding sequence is TGTGCCAGCAGCTTTCGGGAACAGCCCCAGCATTTT. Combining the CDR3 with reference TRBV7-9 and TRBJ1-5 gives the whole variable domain DTGVSQNPRHKITKRGQNVTFRCDPISEHNRLYWYRQTLGQGPEFLTYFQNEAQLEKSRLLSDRFSAERPKGSFSTLEIQRTEQGDSAMYLCASSFREQPQHFGDGTRLSIL.